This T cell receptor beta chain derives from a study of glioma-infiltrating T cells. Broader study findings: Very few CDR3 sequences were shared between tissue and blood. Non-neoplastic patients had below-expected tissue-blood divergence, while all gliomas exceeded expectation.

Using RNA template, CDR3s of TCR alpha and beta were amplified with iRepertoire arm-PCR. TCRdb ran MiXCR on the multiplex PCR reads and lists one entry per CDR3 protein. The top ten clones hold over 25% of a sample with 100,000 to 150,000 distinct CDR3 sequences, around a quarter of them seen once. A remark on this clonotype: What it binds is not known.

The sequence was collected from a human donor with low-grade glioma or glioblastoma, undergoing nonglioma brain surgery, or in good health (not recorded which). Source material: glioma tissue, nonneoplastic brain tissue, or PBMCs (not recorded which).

The CDR3 DNA sequence: TGCAGTGCTAGAGATCAGGGGGGAAGCGGGGAAGAGACCCAGTACTTC. This encodes CSARDQGGSGEETQYF. J is TRBJ2-5 and V is TRBV20-1; perhaps D is TRBD1 or TRBD2 (7 bases each). In germline, CDR1 is DFQATT, CDR2 SNEGSKA (reference sequence). This CDR3 spans 16 amino acids. Trimming cost V 0 bases and J 3 bases, with 17 bases left between them.